This TCR beta chain was recovered during a study of blood T cells in healthy people across ages. Together with a sample-barcoded 5' primer, a J-beta primer mix was included in a second PCR lasting roughly 6 to 12 cycles. MiXCR, applied by TCRdb to the 5' RACE reads, yields one record per CDR3 protein. The sample shows roughly 1,300,000 distinct CDR3 sequences, 59% of them seen only once. Germline values: CDR1 MNHEY, CDR2 SMNVEV (reference sequence). Trimming at V came to 6 bases and at J to 4 bases, leaving 7 bases not matched to a gene. The CDR3 loop spans 15 amino acids. V and J are TRBV27 and TRBJ2-2, with 8 bases fitting TRBD2. The clonotype was recovered from a man younger than 35 in good health. The sample was blood. The CDR3 region is CASRYGGAVTGELFF. The CDR3 region has the DNA TGTGCCAGCAGATACGGGGGGGCCGTCACCGGGGAGCTGTTTTTT.